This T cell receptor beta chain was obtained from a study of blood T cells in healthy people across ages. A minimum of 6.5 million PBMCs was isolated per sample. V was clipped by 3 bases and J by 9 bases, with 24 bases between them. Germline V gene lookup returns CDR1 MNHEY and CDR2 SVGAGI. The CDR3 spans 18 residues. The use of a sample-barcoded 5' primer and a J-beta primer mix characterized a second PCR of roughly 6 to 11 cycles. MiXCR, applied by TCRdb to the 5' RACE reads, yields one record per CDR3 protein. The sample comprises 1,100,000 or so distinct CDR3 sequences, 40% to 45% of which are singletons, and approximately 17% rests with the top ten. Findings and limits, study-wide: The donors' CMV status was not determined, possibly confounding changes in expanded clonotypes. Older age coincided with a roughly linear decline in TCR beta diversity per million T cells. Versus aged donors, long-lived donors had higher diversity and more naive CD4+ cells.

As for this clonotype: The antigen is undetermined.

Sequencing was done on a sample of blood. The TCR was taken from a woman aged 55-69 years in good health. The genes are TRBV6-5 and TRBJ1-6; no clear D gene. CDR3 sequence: CASSYYSGLGTPGSPLHF. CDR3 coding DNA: TGTGCCAGCAGTTATTATTCCGGTCTCGGAACTCCAGGTTCACCCCTCCACTTT.